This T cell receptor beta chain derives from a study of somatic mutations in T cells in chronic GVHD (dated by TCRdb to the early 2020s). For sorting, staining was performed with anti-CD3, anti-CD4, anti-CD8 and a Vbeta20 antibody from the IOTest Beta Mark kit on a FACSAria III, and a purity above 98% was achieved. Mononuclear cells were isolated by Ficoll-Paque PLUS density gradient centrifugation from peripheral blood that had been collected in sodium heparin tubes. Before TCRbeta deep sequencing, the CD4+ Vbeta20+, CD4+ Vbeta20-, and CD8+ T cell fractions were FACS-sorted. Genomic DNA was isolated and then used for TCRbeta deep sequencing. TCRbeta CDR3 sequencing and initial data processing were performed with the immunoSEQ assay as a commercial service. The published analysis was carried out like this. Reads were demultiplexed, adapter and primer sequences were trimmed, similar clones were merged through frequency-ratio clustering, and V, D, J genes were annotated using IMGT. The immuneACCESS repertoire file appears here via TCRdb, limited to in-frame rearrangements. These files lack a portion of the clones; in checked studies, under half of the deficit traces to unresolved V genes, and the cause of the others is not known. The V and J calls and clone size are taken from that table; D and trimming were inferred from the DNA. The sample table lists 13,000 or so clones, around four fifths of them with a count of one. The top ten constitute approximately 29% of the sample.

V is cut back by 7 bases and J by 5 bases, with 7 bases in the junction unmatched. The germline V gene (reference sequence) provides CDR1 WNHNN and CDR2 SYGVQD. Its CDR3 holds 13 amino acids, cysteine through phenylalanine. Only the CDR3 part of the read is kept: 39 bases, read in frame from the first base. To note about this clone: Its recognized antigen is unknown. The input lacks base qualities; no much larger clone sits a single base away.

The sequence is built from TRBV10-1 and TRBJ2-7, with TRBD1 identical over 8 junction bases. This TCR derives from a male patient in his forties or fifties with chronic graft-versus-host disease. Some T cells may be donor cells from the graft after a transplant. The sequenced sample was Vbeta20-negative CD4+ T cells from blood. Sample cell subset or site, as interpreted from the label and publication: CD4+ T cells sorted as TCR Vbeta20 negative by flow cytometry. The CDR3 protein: CASTPGQADEQYF. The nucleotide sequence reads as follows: TGCGCCAGCACTCCGGGACAGGCGGACGAGCAGTACTTC.